This T cell receptor (beta chain) came from a study of T cells expressing NK-cell markers. Study background: One of the eight sequenced donors was seronegative, whereas the other seven were HCMV-seropositive.

The V gene's germline CDR1 is MGHRA and CDR2 YSYEKL. There are 16 residues in the CDR3. Overall study findings and caveats: Five or six donors showed dominant NKG2C+ clonotypes comprising roughly 1.0-7.0% of their CD8+ T cells.

A note on this clonotype: Its antigen is unidentified.

TCRdb re-called the 5' RACE reads and shows each CDR3 protein once, DNA omitted. This specimen shows 300,000 to 500,000 distinct CDR3 sequences; the ten leading clones hold around a tenth. The chain employs TRBV4-1 and TRBJ2-3; TCRdb proposes TRBD1, but this gene call is untestable without DNA. The origin of this receptor is a woman between 45 and 65 years old in good health. The specimen sequenced was blood T cells: a sorted CD56 or NKG2C T cell subset, CD4+ or CD8+ T cells, or bulk PBMC T cells (not recorded which). CDR3 region: CASSQDLVPPTDTQYF.